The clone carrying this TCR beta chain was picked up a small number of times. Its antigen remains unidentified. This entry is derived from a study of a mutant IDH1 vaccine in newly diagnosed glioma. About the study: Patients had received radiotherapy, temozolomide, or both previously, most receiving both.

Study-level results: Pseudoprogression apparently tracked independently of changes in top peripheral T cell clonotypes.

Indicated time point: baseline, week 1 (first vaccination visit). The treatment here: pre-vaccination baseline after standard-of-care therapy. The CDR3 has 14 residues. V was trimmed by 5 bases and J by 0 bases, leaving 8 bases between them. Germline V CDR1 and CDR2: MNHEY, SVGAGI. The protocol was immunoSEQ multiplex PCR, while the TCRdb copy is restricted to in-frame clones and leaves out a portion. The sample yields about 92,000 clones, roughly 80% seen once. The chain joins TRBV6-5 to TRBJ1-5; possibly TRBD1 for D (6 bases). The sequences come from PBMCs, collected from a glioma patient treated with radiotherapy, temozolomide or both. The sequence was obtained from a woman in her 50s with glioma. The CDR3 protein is CASSRTVSNQPQHF. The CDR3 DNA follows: TGTGCCAGCAGTCGGACAGTTAGCAATCAGCCCCAGCATTTT.